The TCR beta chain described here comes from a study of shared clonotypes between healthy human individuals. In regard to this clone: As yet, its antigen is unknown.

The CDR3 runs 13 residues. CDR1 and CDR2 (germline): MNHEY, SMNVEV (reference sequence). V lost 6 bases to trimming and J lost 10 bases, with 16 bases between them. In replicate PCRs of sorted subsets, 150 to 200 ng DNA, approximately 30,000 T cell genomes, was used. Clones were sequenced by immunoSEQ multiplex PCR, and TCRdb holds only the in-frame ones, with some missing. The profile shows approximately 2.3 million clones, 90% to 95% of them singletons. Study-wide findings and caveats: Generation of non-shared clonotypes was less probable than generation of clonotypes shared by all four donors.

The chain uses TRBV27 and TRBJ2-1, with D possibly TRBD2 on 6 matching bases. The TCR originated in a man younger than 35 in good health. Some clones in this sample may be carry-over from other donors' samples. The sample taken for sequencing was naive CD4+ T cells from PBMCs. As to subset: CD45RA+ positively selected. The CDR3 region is CASSEEGTGEQFF. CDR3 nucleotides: TGTGCCAGCAGCGAGGAGGGCACTGGGGAGCAGTTCTTC.